This is a list of T cell receptor beta chains from one sample in a study of cytotoxic CD8 clonotypes in ibrutinib-treated CLL. Measured with immunoSEQ multiplex PCR; TCRdb has only the in-frame clones, and not every one. Of some 76,000 clones in the sample, around 78% were seen once. The sample here was PBMCs, taken after 24 months of ibrutinib treatment. These receptors were collected from a human donor with chronic lymphocytic leukemia. Each CDR3 is given with its conserved first and last residue. The D gene is left open where the match is weak. Clone size is shown for a subset of rows, as once, few, many or a class of expanded clone.

d_call,j_call,v_call,clone_size,cdr3_nt,cdr3_aa
.,TRBJ2-1,TRBV7-9,.,TGTGCCAGCAGCTTATACGAGTACAATGAGCAGTTCTTC,CASSLYEYNEQFF
.,TRBJ2-1,TRBV7-3,.,TGTGCCAGCAGCTTAACGGGGTATGAGCAGTTCTTC,CASSLTGYEQFF
TRBD2,TRBJ2-3,TRBV7-2,.,TGTGCCAGCAGCTACAGAGCGGGAGGGAGCACAGATACGCAGTATTTT,CASSYRAGGSTDTQYF
.,TRBJ2-5,TRBV7-2,.,TGTGCCAGCAGCTTAGAAGGGGGACGGCCCGCTAAAGAGACCCAGTACTTC,CASSLEGGRPAKETQYF
.,TRBJ2-7,TRBV2,.,TGTGCCAGCAGTGAAAGTGGCAGGGGCTACGAGCAGTACTTC,CASSESGRGYEQYF
TRBD2,TRBJ2-7,TRBV28,.,TGTGCCAGCAGTTTTGGCGGGACTAGAGCCTACGAGCAGTACTTC,CASSFGGTRAYEQYF
.,TRBJ1-5,TRBV2,once,TGTGCCAGCACAGAAGCTGGGATAGGCAATCAGCCCCAGCATTTT,CASTEAGIGNQPQHF
TRBD2,TRBJ2-5,TRBV7-2,.,TGTGCCAGCAGCAAACAACTAGCGGGAGGAGAGACCCAGTACTTC,CASSKQLAGGETQYF
TRBD1,TRBJ1-1,TRBV7-9,.,TGTGCCAGCAGCTGGGACAGGGCGCGAACTGAAGCTTTCTTT,CASSWDRARTEAFF
.,TRBJ1-1,TRBV18,.,TGTGCCAGCTCACCACAGTCGAACACTGAAGCTTTCTTT,CASSPQSNTEAFF
.,TRBJ1-2,TRBV6-1,.,TGTGCCAGCGGAGACCTCAACTATGGCTACACCTTC,CASGDLNYGYTF
TRBD2,TRBJ2-7,TRBV4-2,.,TGTGCCAGCAGCCCGGGAGGGACCCTCTCCTACGAGCAGTACTTC,CASSPGGTLSYEQYF
.,TRBJ2-2,TRBV5-1,once,TGCGCCAGCAGGGAGGGTCCCGGGGAGCTGTTTTTT,CASREGPGELFF
.,TRBJ2-7,TRBV6-1,.,TGTGCCAGCAGTGAAGCAGACCCCAGTACCTACGAGCAGTACTTC,CASSEADPSTYEQYF
.,TRBJ2-3,TRBV7-9,.,TGTGCCAGCAGCCCCGACGGGGGGCAGGGAGATACGCAGTATTTT,CASSPDGGQGDTQYF
TRBD1,TRBJ2-3,TRBV2,.,TGTGCCAGCAAATCGACAGGGTCATCAGATACGCAGTATTTT,CASKSTGSSDTQYF
.,TRBJ2-5,TRBV7-6,.,TGTGCCAGCAGCCGGGACGCCCCTACCCAGTACTTC,CASSRDAPTQYF
.,TRBJ2-1,TRBV5-1,.,TGCGCCAGCAGCTTGGAGGCGGATAGTTACAATGAGCAGTTCTTC,CASSLEADSYNEQFF
TRBD1,TRBJ1-2,TRBV5-1,.,TGCGCCAGCAGCCTTAGGGACAGGCCGAACTATGGCTACACCTTC,CASSLRDRPNYGYTF
.,TRBJ2-1,TRBV6-6,once,TGTGCCACCTCGGGCTACAATGAGCAGTTCTTC,CATSGYNEQFF
TRBD2,TRBJ2-3,TRBV5-1,once,TGCGCCAGCAGCCTGTCTAGCGGACCAGCCACAGATACGCAGTATTTT,CASSLSSGPATDTQYF
.,TRBJ1-2,TRBV18,few,TGTGCCAGCTCACCCCGGGACGGTAGCTATGGCTACACCTTC,CASSPRDGSYGYTF
.,TRBJ2-3,TRBV19,.,TGTGCCAGTAGTCCCTCGGACGGAGATACGCAGTATTTT,CASSPSDGDTQYF
.,TRBJ2-5,TRBV7-3,.,TGTGCCAGCAGCCCCTGGGGCGGGGAGACCCAGTACTTC,CASSPWGGETQYF
TRBD1,TRBJ1-3,TRBV28,.,TGTGCCAGCAGTTTTACCGGACAGGGGACTGGAAACACCATATATTTT,CASSFTGQGTGNTIYF
.,TRBJ2-1,TRBV7-7,.,TGTGCCAGCAGCTTAGACAGGAGCTCCTACAATGAGCAGTTCTTC,CASSLDRSSYNEQFF
.,TRBJ2-7,TRBV9,.,TGTGCCAGCAGCGTAGAGTGGGGTCACTCCTACGAGCAGTACTTC,CASSVEWGHSYEQYF
.,TRBJ1-2,TRBV23-1,.,TGCGCCAGCGCTAGGCGGGGCACCTGTGGCTACACCTTC,CASARRGTCGYTF
TRBD1,TRBJ1-2,TRBV28,.,TGTGCCAGCAGTTACAGGGGCTATGGCTACACCTTC,CASSYRGYGYTF
.,TRBJ1-2,TRBV25-1,few,TGTGCCAGCAGCCAGTCGTGGGATGGCTACACCTTC,CASSQSWDGYTF
.,TRBJ2-2,TRBV9,.,TGTGCCAGCAGCGTAGGGCAGGGGTGGAACACCGGGGAGCTGTTTTTT,CASSVGQGWNTGELFF
TRBD2,TRBJ2-3,TRBV10-3,.,TGTGCCATCAGTGAGTCGACTAGCGGGAGGGCAGATACGCAGTATTTT,CAISESTSGRADTQYF
.,TRBJ2-3,TRBV5-4,.,TGTGCCAGCAGCCTAATAGGAGGGAGCACAGATACGCAGTATTTT,CASSLIGGSTDTQYF
.,TRBJ2-1,TRBV28,once,TGTGCCAGCAGTTTCAGGGTAGTTCAGTTCTTC,CASSFRVVQFF
.,TRBJ2-7,TRBV2,.,TGTGCCAGCAGTGTGGCAGCCGCAATTCGGGACGAGCAGTACTTC,CASSVAAAIRDEQYF
.,TRBJ2-1,TRBV7-2,.,TGTGCCAGCAGCTTAGCGCGGGATGGGGAGCAGTTCTTC,CASSLARDGEQFF
TRBD2,TRBJ2-1,TRBV5-4,.,TGTGCCAGCAGCTTTCCACCTGCAGCGGGAGGGTACAATGAGCAGTTCTTC,CASSFPPAAGGYNEQFF
TRBD1,TRBJ2-1,TRBV5-5,.,TGTGCCAGCAGCTTGGACGGGACAGGGTACGGGAATGAGCAGTTCTTC,CASSLDGTGYGNEQFF
TRBD2,TRBJ2-7,TRBV18,.,TGTGCCAGCTCACCACCTTCTAGCGGGAACTACGAGCAGTACTTC,CASSPPSSGNYEQYF
TRBD1,TRBJ2-5,TRBV6-5,.,TGTGCCAGCAGTCGGGGGGGACAGGGGTCGGAGACCCAGTACTTC,CASSRGGQGSETQYF
TRBD2,TRBJ2-3,TRBV11-3,.,TGTGCCAGCAGCCGGACTAGCGGGAGTACAGATACGCAGTATTTT,CASSRTSGSTDTQYF
TRBD2,TRBJ2-7,TRBV10-3,.,TGTGCCATCAGGAATTCACTTAGCGGGGCATACGAGCAGTACTTC,CAIRNSLSGAYEQYF